This TCR beta chain came from a study of blood T cells in healthy people across ages. Broader study findings: Estimates drawn from one million T cells were deemed to understate diversity.

Each sample gave at least 7 million isolated PBMCs. The use of a sample-barcoded 5' primer and a J-beta primer mix characterized a second PCR of roughly 6 to 11 cycles. One entry per CDR3 protein, called by TCRdb with MiXCR from the 5' RACE reads. This sample yields 650,000 to 800,000 distinct CDR3 sequences, of which 40% to 50% are seen a single time; around 18% belongs to the top ten. The CDR3 spans 13 residues. V shed 6 bases and J shed 7 bases, with 14 bases lying between them. Germline-derived CDR1 and CDR2 are SGHTA and FQGNSA. Concerning this clonotype: Its antigen is undetermined.

The V gene is TRBV7-2, the J gene TRBJ2-3, with TRBD2 as a possible D gene (5 bases). Sequencing used blood. This TCR came from a man in his 60s in good health. This CDR3 reads CASRQTRDNTQYF. DNA of the CDR3: TGTGCCAGCAGGCAAACTAGAGATAATACGCAGTATTTT.